Listed below are T cell receptor beta chains from one sample, sequenced in a study of blood T cell repertoires in COVID-19. The protocol was immunoSEQ multiplex PCR, while the TCRdb copy is restricted to in-frame clones and leaves out a portion. Of about 270,000 clones listed, 80% to 90% are singletons. Input material: peripheral blood. The receptors were sampled from a woman aged 25-40 years with COVID-19, enrolled during active disease. Both conserved end residues are part of each CDR3. D genes are given only for firm matches. Part of the rows lack a size; the others show once, few, many or a class for expanded clones.

J gene | D gene | V gene | clone size | CDR3 DNA | CDR3 protein
TRBJ2-7 | TRBD1 | TRBV24-1 | once | TGTGCCACCAGTGATCCCAGGGGGCGAAACTCCTACGAGCAGTACTTC | CATSDPRGRNSYEQYF
TRBJ1-1 | - | TRBV5-1 | - | TGCGCCAGCAGCTTGATGGTCCCAGGGACATCTGAAGCTTTCTTT | CASSLMVPGTSEAFF
TRBJ2-1 | - | TRBV19 | once | TGTGCCAGTAGTATAGCTGGGGGGAAGGGAGCCGGGCAGTTCTTC | CASSIAGGKGAGQFF
TRBJ1-2 | TRBD1 | TRBV9 | - | TGTGCCAGCAGCGCGAGGACAGGGGACTATAATGGCTACACCTTC | CASSARTGDYNGYTF
TRBJ2-7 | - | TRBV28 | once | TGTGCCAGCAGTTTTACCCCGGTCTACGAGCAGTACTTC | CASSFTPVYEQYF
TRBJ1-5 | TRBD1 | TRBV18 | - | TGTGCCAGCTCACTTCTCGGCGGGACAGATCAGCCCCAGCATTTT | CASSLLGGTDQPQHF
TRBJ1-2 | - | TRBV14 | - | TGTGCCAGCAGCCAATCGAGGCAGGGTCTCTATGGCTACACCTTC | CASSQSRQGLYGYTF
TRBJ1-5 | - | TRBV7-2 | - | TGTGCCAGCAGCCCCGGGACACCTCAGCCCCAGCATTTT | CASSPGTPQPQHF
TRBJ1-4 | TRBD1 | TRBV5-4 | - | TGTGCCAGCAGCATGACAGGGGGGAGGGAAAAACTGTTTTTT | CASSMTGGREKLFF
TRBJ2-1 | - | TRBV6-1 | - | TGTGCCAGCAGTGAGAGGGGGAACAGGGTTAATGAGCAGTTCTTC | CASSERGNRVNEQFF
TRBJ2-5 | - | TRBV28 | - | TGTGCCAGCAGACCGAACCTGACAGGCCGTAGAGAGACCCAGTACTTC | CASRPNLTGRRETQYF
TRBJ1-1 | - | TRBV6-5 | - | TGTGCCAGCAGGCGTAAAGGGGAGAACACTGAAGCTTTCTTT | CASRRKGENTEAFF
TRBJ2-1 | TRBD2 | TRBV19 | - | TGTGCCAGTAGTCCCTTCCTAGCGGGGGCCATCAATGAGCAGTTCTTC | CASSPFLAGAINEQFF
TRBJ2-1 | - | TRBV3-1/TRBV3-2 | - | TGTGCCAGCAGCCAAGATGGAGGGGGCGTAGACAATGAGCAGTTCTTC | CASSQDGGGVDNEQFF
TRBJ2-7 | TRBD2 | TRBV3-1/TRBV3-2 | - | TGTGCCAGCAGCCCGCGGGGGGGCCTATACGAGCAGTACTTC | CASSPRGGLYEQYF
TRBJ1-3 | - | TRBV29-1 | - | TGCAGCGTTGACGGGGGAACTGGAAACACCATATATTTT | CSVDGGTGNTIYF
TRBJ2-7 | - | TRBV7-2 | - | TGTGCCAGCAGCTTAGTCAAGGTTTGGGTCCAGGACGAGCAGTACTTC | CASSLVKVWVQDEQYF
TRBJ1-6 | - | TRBV5-6 | - | TGTGCCAGCAGCTTCGGCCCCCAGGGGAAAGATTCACCCCTCCACTTT | CASSFGPQGKDSPLHF
TRBJ1-3 | - | TRBV2 | - | TGTGCCAGCAGCGATGACAGGTTCGACGGAAACACCATATATTTT | CASSDDRFDGNTIYF
TRBJ2-5 | - | TRBV5-1 | - | TGCGCCAGCAGATTCCTTGCCTCCGAGGAGACCCAGTACTTC | CASRFLASEETQYF